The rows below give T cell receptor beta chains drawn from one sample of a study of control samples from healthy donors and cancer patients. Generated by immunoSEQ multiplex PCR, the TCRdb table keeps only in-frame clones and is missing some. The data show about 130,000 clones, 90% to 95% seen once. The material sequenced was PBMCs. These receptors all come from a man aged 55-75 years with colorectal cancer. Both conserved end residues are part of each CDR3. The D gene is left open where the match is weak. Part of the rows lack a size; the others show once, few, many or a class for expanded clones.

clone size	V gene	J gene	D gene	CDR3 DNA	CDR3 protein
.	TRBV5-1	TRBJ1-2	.	TGCGCCAGCAGCACCGGGACGGTGGGCTATGGCTACACCTTC	CASSTGTVGYGYTF
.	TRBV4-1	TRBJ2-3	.	TGCGCCAGCAGCCAAGACACCCGGAGAACAGATACGCAGTATTTT	CASSQDTRRTDTQYF
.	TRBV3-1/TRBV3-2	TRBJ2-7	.	TGTGCCAGCAGCCAGTGGGACGGATGGTCCTACGAGCAGTACTTC	CASSQWDGWSYEQYF
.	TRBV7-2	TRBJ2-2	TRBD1	TGTGCCAGCAGCTTACAGGGGGCGAACACCGGGGAGCTGTTTTTT	CASSLQGANTGELFF
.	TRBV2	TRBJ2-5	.	TGTGCCACCCTCCGGGACCTCGGGGAGACCCAGTACTTC	CATLRDLGETQYF
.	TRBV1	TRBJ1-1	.	TGCACCAGCAGCCAAGTAGATCCGTTCACTGAAGCTTTCTTT	CTSSQVDPFTEAFF
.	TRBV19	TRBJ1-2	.	TGTGCCAGTAAAATAGGGAGGGGTGAGAACTATGGCTACACCTTC	CASKIGRGENYGYTF
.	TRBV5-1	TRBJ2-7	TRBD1	TGCGCCAGCAGCTTAGGGGGACAGGGAACCGACGAGCAGTACTTC	CASSLGGQGTDEQYF
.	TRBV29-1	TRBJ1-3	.	TGCAGCGTTCGACAGGACACTGGAAACACCATATATTTT	CSVRQDTGNTIYF
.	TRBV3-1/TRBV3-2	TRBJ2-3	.	TGTGCCAGCAGCCACAGGGGCCCCTCCACAGATACGCAGTATTTT	CASSHRGPSTDTQYF
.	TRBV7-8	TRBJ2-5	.	TGTGCCAGCGGGCGGGCGGGCCAAGAGACCCAGTACTTC	CASGRAGQETQYF
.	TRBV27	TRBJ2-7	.	TGTGCCAGCAGAGGTGTCGACCGATACGAGCAGTACTTC	CASRGVDRYEQYF
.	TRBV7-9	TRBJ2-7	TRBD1	TGTGCCAGCAGCTCCACAGGGGCCTACGAGCAGTACTTC	CASSSTGAYEQYF
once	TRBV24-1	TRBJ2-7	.	TGTGCCACCCGGGGAACCTACGAGCAGTACTTC	CATRGTYEQYF
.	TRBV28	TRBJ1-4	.	TGTGCCAGCAGTTTGTCTTCGGGGGGCTTAAAGGAAAAACTGTTTTTT	CASSLSSGGLKEKLFF
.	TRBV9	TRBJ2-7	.	TGTGCCAGCAGCGTAGGGCTCGGGGGATCGGCCAACTACGAGCAGTACTTC	CASSVGLGGSANYEQYF
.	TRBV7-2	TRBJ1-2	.	TGTGCCAGCCTAACAGATCCTAACTATGGCTACACCTTC	CASLTDPNYGYTF
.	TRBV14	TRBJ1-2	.	TGTGCCAGCAGCCAAGGGGACACCTGGATTTATGGCTACACCTTC	CASSQGDTWIYGYTF
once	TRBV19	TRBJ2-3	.	TGTGCCAGTAGTATGGTCTGGGGCTCCACAGATACGCAGTATTTT	CASSMVWGSTDTQYF
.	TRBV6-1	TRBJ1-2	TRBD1	TGTGCCAGCAGTGACCTTCTTACAGGGGGAGAAACTAACTATGGCTACACCTTC	CASSDLLTGGETNYGYTF
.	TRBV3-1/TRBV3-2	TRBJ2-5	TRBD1	TGTGCCAGCAGCCAATTTCCCCAGGGGGCGCGGGAGACCCAGTACTTC	CASSQFPQGARETQYF
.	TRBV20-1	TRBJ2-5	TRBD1	TGCAGTGCCAGGGGGCGAGAGACCCAGTACTTC	CSARGRETQYF
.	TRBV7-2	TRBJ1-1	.	TGTGCCAGCAGCCCCCGGCAGGGGTACATGAACACTGAAGCTTTCTTT	CASSPRQGYMNTEAFF
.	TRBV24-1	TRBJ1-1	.	TGTGCCACCAGTGATTCGGACGGAAACACTGAAGCTTTCTTT	CATSDSDGNTEAFF
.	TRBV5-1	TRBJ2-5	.	TGCGCCAGCACATCTCCGGGGGGCCGTGAGACCCAGTACTTC	CASTSPGGRETQYF
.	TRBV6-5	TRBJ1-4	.	TGTGCCAGCAGAACTCTCAGGGAGAAGGGTGAAAAACTGTTTTTT	CASRTLREKGEKLFF
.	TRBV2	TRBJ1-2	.	TGTGCCAGCAGACAAACATTGGACCAAAACTATGGCTACACCTTC	CASRQTLDQNYGYTF
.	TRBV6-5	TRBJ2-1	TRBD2	TGTGCCAGCACTAAAAGCGGGGGGGCAGGTAATGAGCAGTTCTTC	CASTKSGGAGNEQFF
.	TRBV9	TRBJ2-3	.	TGTGCCAGCAGGGCAGGCTTAGGGGGGGGCACAGATACGCAGTATTTT	CASRAGLGGGTDTQYF
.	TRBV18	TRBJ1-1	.	TGTGCCAGCTCAACAAGGGCGGGGGGGCACACTGAAGCTTTCTTT	CASSTRAGGHTEAFF
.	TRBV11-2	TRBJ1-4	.	TGTGCCAGCAGCTTAGTTCAGGGGCTAGCAGAAAAACTGTTTTTT	CASSLVQGLAEKLFF
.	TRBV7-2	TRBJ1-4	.	TGTGCCAGCAGCTTTGAGGGACCCGGGTTTGAAAAACTGTTTTTT	CASSFEGPGFEKLFF
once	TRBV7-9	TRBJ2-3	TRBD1	TGTGCCAGCAGCTTTTCAGGGGGCCCTACAGATACGCAGTATTTT	CASSFSGGPTDTQYF
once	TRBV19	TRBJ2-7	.	TGTGCCAGTAGGGCCTTGGGGTCCGACGAGCAGTACTTC	CASRALGSDEQYF
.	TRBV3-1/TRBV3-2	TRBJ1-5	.	TGTGCCAGCAGCCAAGCGGGAGTCAATCAGCCCCAGCATTTT	CASSQAGVNQPQHF
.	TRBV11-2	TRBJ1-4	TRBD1	TGTGCCAGCAGCTACCAGGGGGCCAGGGCTAATGAAAAACTGTTTTTT	CASSYQGARANEKLFF
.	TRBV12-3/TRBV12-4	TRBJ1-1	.	TGTGCCAGCAGTTTGGACGGAAACACTGAAGCTTTCTTT	CASSLDGNTEAFF
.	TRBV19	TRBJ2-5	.	TGTGCCAGTAGTATCCGGGAGACCCAGTACTTC	CASSIRETQYF
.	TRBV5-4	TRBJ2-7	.	TGTGCCAGCAGCTTGCAGGGGGGGGGTATCTACGAGCAGTACTTC	CASSLQGGGIYEQYF
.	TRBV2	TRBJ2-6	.	TGTGCCAGCAGGCAGGAATATGCTGGGGCCAACGTCCTGACTTTC	CASRQEYAGANVLTF
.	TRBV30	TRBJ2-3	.	TGTGCCTGGAGTGGCGGCCGTCCAGATACGCAGTATTTT	CAWSGGRPDTQYF